A single TCR beta chain is shown here with its context. The sample has other DNA sequences that encode this CDR3 too. This sample is part of a study of blood T cell repertoires in COVID-19. Turning to the study itself: Samples came from the United States, Italy and Spain, spanning acute and convalescent COVID-19.

V shed 0 bases and J shed 3 bases, with 18 bases lying between them. Germline CDR1 and CDR2: SGHNT and YYREEE (reference sequence). The CDR3 is 17 amino acids. Sequencing was performed with immunoSEQ multiplex PCR; in TCRdb, only in-frame clones are kept and a portion is missing. The sample holds roughly 500,000 clones, over 75% seen once. Living in 24 US areas, the participants were between roughly 18 and 90 years of age. Cohorts were based on clinical histories the participants reported. Recovered participants had two consecutive negative NP/OP PCR tests, healthcare professional clearance, or symptom resolution.

The chain recombines TRBV5-4 with TRBJ1-1, with a possible D match to TRBD1 (6 bases). The sequencing sample was made of PBMCs or T cells enriched from blood (not recorded which). The TCR originated in a woman aged 40-49 years who had recovered from COVID-19. CDR3: CASSLGGTMGTYTEAFF. The CDR3 bases are TGTGCCAGCAGCTTGGGGGGGACAATGGGTACATACACTGAAGCTTTCTTT.